The clone carrying this TCR beta chain was detected many times. This sample is part of a study of Graves' ophthalmopathy and Graves' hyperthyroidism. About the research overall: At the time of initial diagnosis and before any treatment, peripheral blood was collected.

TCR beta CDR3 regions were amplified from RNA transcripts. After a first-round RT-PCR with HTBI primers, a second-round multiplex PCR was run. One entry per CDR3 protein, called by TCRdb with MiXCR from the multiplex PCR reads. The data hold some 360,000 distinct CDR3 sequences, with 15% to 20% observed a single time. The germline V gene has CDR1 SGHVS and CDR2 FNYEAQ. Trimming removed 4 bases from V and 3 bases from J; junction bases left unmatched: 12. This CDR3 is 17 amino acids long. The genes are TRBV7-6 and TRBJ1-5; 7 bases line up with TRBD1. The origin of this receptor is an adult woman with stable Graves' hyperthyroidism. Sequencing was performed on peripheral blood. The CDR3 sequence is CASSSSLRQGLNQPQHF. The CDR3 DNA is TGTGCCAGCAGCTCCAGCCTTAGACAGGGCCTCAATCAGCCCCAGCATTTT.